Here is one TCR beta chain with its context. This CDR3 comprises 14 residues. Germline trimming cut 3 bases from V and 5 bases from J; bases unmatched to any gene: 4. Germline V gene lookup returns CDR1 SGHDN and CDR2 FVKESK. This specimen comes from a study of control samples from healthy donors and cancer patients. Using immunoSEQ multiplex PCR, the repertoire was profiled, and TCRdb retains in-frame clones only, with some absent. The sample shows about 180,000 clones, around 94% of them seen only once. The chain uses TRBV14 and TRBJ2-7, with 10 positions matching TRBD1. The receptor comes from a young woman in good health. The sample was blood. CDR3 nucleotide sequence: TGTGCCAGCAGCCATGGACAGGGGGTCCACGAGCAGTACTTC. Translated, it gives CASSHGQGVHEQYF.